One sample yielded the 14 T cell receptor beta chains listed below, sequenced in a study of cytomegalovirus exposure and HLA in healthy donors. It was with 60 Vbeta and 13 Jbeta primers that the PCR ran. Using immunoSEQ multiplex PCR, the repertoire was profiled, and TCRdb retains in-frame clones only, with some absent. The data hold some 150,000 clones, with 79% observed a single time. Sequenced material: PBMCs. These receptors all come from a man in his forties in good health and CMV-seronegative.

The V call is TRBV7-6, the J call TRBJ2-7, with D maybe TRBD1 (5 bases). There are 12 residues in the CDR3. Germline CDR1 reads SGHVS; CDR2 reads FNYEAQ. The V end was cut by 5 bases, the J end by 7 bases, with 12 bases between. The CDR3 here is CASSPLTGEQYF. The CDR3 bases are TGTGCCAGCAGCCCCTTAACAGGAGAGCAGTACTTC.

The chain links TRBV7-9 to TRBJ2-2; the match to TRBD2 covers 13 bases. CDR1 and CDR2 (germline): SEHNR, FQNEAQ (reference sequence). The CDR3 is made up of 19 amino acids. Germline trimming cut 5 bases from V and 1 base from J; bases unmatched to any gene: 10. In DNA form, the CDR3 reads TGTGCCAGCAGCCCCCGAATCGGGACTAGCGGGGAGAACACCGGGGAGCTGTTTTTT. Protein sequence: CASSPRIGTSGENTGELFF.

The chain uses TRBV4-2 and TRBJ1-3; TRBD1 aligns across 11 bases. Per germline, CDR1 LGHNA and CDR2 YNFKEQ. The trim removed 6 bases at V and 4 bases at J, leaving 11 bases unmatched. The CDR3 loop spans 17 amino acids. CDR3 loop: CASRTKGDRGSGNTIYF. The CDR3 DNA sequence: TGTGCCAGCAGGACAAAGGGGGACAGGGGGTCCGGAAACACCATATATTTT.

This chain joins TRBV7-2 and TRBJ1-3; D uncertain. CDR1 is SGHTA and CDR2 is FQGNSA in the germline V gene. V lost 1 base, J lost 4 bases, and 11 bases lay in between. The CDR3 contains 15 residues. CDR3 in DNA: TGTGCCAGCAGCTTAGTGTCGGGTGGCGGAAACACCATATATTTT. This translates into CASSLVSGGGNTIYF. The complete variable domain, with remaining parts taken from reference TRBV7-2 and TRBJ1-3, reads GAGVSQSPSNKVTEKGKDVELRCDPISGHTALYWYRQSLGQGLEFLIYFQGNSAPDKSGLPSDRFSAERTGGSVSTLTIQRTQQEDSAVYLCASSLVSGGGNTIYFGEGSWLTVV.

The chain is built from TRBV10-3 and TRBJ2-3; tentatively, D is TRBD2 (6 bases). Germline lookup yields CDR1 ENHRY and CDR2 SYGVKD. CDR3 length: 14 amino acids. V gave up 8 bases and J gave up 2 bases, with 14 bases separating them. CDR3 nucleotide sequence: TGTGCCATCCGGGAGCTTGAAAACACAGATACGCAGTATTTT. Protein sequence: CAIRELENTDTQYF.

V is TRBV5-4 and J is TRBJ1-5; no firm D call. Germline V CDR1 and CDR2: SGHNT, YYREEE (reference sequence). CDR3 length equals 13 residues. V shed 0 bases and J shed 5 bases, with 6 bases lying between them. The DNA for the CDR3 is TGTGCCAGCAGCTTGGACGGTGATCAGCCCCAGCATTTT. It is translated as CASSLDGDQPQHF.

The CDR3, as DNA: TGCAGCGTGGGGACTAGCGAGCCCTACGAGCAGTACTTC. Its translation: CSVGTSEPYEQYF. V gene TRBV29-1 combines with J gene TRBJ2-7; 10 bases match TRBD2. The CDR3 has 13 amino acids. Germline loops: CDR1 SQVTM, CDR2 ANQGSEA. V shed 6 bases and J 2 bases; nucleotides not matched to a gene: 4.

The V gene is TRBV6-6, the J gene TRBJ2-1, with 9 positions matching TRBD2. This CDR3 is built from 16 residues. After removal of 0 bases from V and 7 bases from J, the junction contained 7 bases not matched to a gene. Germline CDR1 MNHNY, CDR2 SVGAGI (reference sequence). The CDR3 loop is CASSYSISGSKNEQFF. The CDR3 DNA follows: TGTGCCAGCAGTTACTCGATTAGCGGGAGTAAAAATGAGCAGTTCTTC.

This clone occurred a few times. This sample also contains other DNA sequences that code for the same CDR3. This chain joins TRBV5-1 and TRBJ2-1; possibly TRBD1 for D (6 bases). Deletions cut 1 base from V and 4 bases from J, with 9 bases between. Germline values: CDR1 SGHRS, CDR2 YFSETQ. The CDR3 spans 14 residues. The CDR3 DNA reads TGCGCCAGCAGCTTGACAGGGTCATACAATGAGCAGTTCTTC. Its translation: CASSLTGSYNEQFF.

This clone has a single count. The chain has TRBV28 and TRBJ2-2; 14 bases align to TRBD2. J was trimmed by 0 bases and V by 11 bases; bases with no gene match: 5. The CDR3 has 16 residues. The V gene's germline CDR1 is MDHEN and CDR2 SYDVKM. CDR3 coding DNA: TGTGCCGGGGGACTAGCGGGAGTACCGAACACCGGGGAGCTGTTTTTT. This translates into CAGGLAGVPNTGELFF. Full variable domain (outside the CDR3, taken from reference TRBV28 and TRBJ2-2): DVKVTQSSRYLVKRTGEKVFLECVQDMDHENMFWYRQDPGLGLRLIYFSYDVKMKEKGDIPEGYSVSREKKERFSLILESASTNQTSMYLCAGGLAGVPNTGELFFGEGSRLTVL.

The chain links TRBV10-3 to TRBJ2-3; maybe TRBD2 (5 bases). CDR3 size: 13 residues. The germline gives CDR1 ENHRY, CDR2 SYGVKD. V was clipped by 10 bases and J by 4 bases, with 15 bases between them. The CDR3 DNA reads TGTGCCACTAGGGCGGACTCGTCAGATACGCAGTATTTT. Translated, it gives CATRADSSDTQYF.

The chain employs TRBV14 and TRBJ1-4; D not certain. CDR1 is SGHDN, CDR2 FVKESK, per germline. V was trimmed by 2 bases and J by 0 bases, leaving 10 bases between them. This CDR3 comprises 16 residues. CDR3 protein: CASSQSGFATNEKLFF. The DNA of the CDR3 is TGTGCCAGCAGCCAATCGGGGTTTGCAACTAATGAAAAACTGTTTTTT. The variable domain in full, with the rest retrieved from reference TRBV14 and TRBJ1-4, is EAGVTQFPSHSVIEKGQTVTLRCDPISGHDNLYWYRRVMGKEIKFLLHFVKESKQDESGMPNNRFLAERTGGTYSTLKVQPAELEDSGVYFCASSQSGFATNEKLFFGSGTQLSVL.

The CDR3 DNA reads TGTGCCAGCAGTTACTCGAGAGGCAGGGCTGGGGAAAAACTGTTTTTT. This translates into CASSYSRGRAGEKLFF. The chain recombines TRBV6-6 with TRBJ1-4; perhaps TRBD1 as D (5 bases). This CDR3 has 16 residues. The V and J ends lost 0 bases and 8 bases respectively, with 16 bases between them. Germline CDR1 and CDR2: MNHNY and SVGAGI (reference sequence).

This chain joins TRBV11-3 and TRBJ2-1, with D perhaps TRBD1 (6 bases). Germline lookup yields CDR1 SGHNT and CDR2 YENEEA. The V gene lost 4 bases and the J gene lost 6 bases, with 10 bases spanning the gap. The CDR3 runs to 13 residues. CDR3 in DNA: TGTGCCAGCAGCTATGAACAGGGCAATGAGCAGTTCTTC. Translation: CASSYEQGNEQFF.